This TCR beta chain was documented in a study of OX40 agonist ivuxolimab in advanced cancers. Study as a whole: Three patients got partial responses; one had hepatocellular carcinoma and two had cutaneous melanoma.

V lost 4 bases and J lost 0, with 9 bases in between. The CDR3 sequence is 15 residues long. CDR1 SEHNR and CDR2 FQNEAQ come from the germline V gene (reference sequence). Libraries were prepared by immunoSEQ multiplex PCR; TCRdb keeps only in-frame clonotypes and omits some of them. This table holds about 84,000 clones, approximately 90% found once. This TCR came from an adult with an advanced solid tumor such as melanoma, head and neck, liver or kidney cancer. Here the sequenced sample was CD4+ or CD8+ T cells sorted from blood, taken in a trial of the OX40 agonist ivuxolimab. The chain recombines TRBV7-9 with TRBJ1-4; D remains ambiguous. The CDR3 coding sequence is TGTGCCAGCAGCTCCGAGGGAGCAACTAATGAAAAACTGTTTTTT. It encodes CASSSEGATNEKLFF.